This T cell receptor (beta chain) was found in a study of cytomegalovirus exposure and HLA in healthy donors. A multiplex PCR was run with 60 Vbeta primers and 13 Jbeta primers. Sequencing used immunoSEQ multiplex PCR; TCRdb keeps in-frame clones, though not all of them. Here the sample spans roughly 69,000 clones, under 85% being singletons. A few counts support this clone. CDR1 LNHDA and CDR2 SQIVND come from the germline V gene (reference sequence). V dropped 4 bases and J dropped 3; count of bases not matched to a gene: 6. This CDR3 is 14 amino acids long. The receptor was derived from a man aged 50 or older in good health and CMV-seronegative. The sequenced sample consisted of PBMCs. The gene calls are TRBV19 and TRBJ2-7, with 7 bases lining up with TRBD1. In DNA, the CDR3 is TGTGCCAGTAGTACCGGGACAGTGGACTACGAGCAGTACTTC. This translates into CASSTGTVDYEQYF.